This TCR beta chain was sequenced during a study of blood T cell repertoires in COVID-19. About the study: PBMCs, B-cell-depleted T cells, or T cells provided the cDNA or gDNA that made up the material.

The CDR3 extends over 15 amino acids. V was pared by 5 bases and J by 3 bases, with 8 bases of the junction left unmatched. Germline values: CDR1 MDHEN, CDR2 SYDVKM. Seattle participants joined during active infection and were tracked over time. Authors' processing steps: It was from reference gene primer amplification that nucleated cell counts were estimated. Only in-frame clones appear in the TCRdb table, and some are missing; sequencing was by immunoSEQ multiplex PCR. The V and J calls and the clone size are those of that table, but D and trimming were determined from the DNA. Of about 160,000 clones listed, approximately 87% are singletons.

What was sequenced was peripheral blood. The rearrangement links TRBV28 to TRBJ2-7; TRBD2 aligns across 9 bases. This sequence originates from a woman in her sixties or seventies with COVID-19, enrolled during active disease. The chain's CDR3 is CASSPWGSGGYEQYF. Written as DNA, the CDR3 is TGTGCCAGCAGTCCCTGGGGTAGCGGGGGCTACGAGCAGTACTTC.